Given below is one T cell receptor beta chain in context. The data were obtained in a study of blood T cell repertoires in COVID-19. The wider study: Researchers got acute and convalescent COVID-19 samples from the United States, Italy and Spain.

Per the original methods: Estimation of nucleated cell counts relied on the amplification of reference gene primers. The method was immunoSEQ multiplex PCR; TCRdb's version includes in-frame clones alone and lacks a portion of them. That table supplies the V and J calls and clone size; D and trimming were determined from the DNA. The sample lists 300,000 to 400,000 clones; 80% to 90% were seen once. This CDR3 comprises 16 residues. V shed 1 base and J 4 bases; nucleotides not matched to a gene: 3. Per the germline V gene, CDR1 is SGHDN and CDR2 is FVKESK. The clonotype was recovered from a woman in her sixties or seventies with COVID-19, enrolled during active disease. The chain couples TRBV14 to TRBJ2-1; 11 bases are a match to TRBD2. Material for sequencing was peripheral blood. For the CDR3, the DNA is TGTGCCAGCAGCCAAGGGTCTAGCGGGGGGTACAATGAGCAGTTCTTC. This encodes CASSQGSSGGYNEQFF.